This entry features one T cell receptor (beta chain) sequence. The data belong to a study of blood T cell repertoires in COVID-19. Study overall: PBMCs, B-cell-depleted T cells, or T cells provided the cDNA or gDNA that made up the material.

Germline V gene data show CDR1 as LNHDA and CDR2 as SQIVND (reference sequence). This CDR3 comprises 15 residues. Deletions cut 7 bases from V and 6 bases from J, with 19 bases between. Produced via immunoSEQ multiplex PCR; TCRdb's table is partial and in-frame only. This table holds about 1,300 clones, roughly 93% found once. The V call is TRBV19, the J call TRBJ1-5; D may be TRBD1 (5 bases). The sequencing sample was made of peripheral blood. This receptor was identified in a human donor in a cohort sampled during active COVID-19. CDR3 residues: CASTRVRGLGQPQHF. CDR3 sequence (DNA): TGTGCCAGTACCAGGGTTAGGGGTTTAGGTCAGCCCCAGCATTTT.